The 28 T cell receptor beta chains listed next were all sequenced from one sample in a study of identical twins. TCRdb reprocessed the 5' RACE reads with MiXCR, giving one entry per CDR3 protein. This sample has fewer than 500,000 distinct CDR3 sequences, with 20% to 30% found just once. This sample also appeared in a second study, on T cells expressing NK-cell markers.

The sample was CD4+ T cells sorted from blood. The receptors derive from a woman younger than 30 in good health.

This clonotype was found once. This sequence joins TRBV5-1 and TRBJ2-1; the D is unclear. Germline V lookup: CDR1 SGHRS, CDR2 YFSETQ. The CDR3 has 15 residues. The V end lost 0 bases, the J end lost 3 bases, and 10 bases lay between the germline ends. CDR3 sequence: CASSLAGLFYNEQFF. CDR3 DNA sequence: TGCGCCAGCAGCTTGGCGGGCCTCTTCTACAATGAGCAGTTCTTC.

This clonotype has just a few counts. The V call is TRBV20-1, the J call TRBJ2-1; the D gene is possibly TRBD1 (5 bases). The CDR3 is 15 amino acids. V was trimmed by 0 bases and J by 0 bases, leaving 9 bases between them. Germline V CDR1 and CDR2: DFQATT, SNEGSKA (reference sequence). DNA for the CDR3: TGCAGTGCTAGAGAAAGGGGAAGCTCCTACAATGAGCAGTTCTTC. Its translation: CSARERGSSYNEQFF.

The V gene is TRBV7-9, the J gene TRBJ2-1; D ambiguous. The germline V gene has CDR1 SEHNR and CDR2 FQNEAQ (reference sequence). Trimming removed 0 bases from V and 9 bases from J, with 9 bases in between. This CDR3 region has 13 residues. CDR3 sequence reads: CASSLAPLGEQFF. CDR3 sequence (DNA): TGTGCCAGCAGCTTAGCACCCCTTGGTGAGCAGTTCTTC.

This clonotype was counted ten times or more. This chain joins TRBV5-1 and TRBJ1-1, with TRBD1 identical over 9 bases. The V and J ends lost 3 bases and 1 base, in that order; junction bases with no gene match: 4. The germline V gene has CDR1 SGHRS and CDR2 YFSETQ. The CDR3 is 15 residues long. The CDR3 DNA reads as TGCGCCAGCAGCTCGCCGGGACAGGGGAACACTGAAGCTTTCTTT. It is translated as CASSSPGQGNTEAFF.

The CDR3 region has the DNA TGTGCCAGCAGTCAACTAGCGGGGGCTAGCACAGATACGCAGTATTTT. This encodes CASSQLAGASTDTQYF. V is TRBV6-1 and J is TRBJ2-3; 11 bases are shared with TRBD2. This CDR3 is 16 amino acids long. Per the germline V gene, CDR1 is MNHNS and CDR2 is SASEGT. After removal of 5 bases from V and 0 bases from J, the junction contained 4 bases not matched to a gene.

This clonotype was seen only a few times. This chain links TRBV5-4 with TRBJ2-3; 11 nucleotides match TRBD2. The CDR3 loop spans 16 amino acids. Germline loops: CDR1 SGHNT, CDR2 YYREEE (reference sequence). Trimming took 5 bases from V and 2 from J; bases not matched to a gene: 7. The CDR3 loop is CASSSGTSGFTDTQYF. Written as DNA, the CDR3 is TGTGCCAGCAGTTCGGGGACTAGCGGATTCACAGATACGCAGTATTTT.

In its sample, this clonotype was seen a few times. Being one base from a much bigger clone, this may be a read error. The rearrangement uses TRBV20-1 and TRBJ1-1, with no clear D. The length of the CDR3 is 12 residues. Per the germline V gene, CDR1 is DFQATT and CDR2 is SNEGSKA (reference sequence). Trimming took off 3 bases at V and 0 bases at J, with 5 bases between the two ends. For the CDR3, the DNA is TGCAGTGCTAGTCAGGTGAACACTGAAGCTTTCTTT. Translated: CSASQVNTEAFF.

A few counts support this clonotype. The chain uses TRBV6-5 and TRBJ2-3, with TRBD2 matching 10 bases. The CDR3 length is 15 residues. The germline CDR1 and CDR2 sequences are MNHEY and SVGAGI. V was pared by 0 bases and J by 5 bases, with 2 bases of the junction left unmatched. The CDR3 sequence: CASSYSAGGKDTQYF. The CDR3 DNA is TGTGCCAGCAGTTACTCAGCGGGAGGGAAAGATACGCAGTATTTT.

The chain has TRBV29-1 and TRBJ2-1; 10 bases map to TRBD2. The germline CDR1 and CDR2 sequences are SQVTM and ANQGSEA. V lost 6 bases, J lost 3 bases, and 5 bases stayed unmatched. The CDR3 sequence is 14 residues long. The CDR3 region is CSVGSGRVYNEQFF. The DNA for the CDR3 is TGCAGCGTGGGGAGCGGGAGGGTCTACAATGAGCAGTTCTTC.

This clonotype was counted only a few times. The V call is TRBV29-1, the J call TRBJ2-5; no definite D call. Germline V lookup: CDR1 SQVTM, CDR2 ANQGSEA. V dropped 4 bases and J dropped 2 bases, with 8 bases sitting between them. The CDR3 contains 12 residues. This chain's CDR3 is CSVVRKQETQYF. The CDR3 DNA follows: TGCAGCGTTGTCAGAAAGCAAGAGACCCAGTACTTC.

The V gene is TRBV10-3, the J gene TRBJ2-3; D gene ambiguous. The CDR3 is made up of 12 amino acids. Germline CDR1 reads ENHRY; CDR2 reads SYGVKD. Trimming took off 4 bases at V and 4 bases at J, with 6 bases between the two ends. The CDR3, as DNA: TGTGCCATCAGTGCTGATGCAGATACGCAGTATTTT. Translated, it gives CAISADADTQYF.

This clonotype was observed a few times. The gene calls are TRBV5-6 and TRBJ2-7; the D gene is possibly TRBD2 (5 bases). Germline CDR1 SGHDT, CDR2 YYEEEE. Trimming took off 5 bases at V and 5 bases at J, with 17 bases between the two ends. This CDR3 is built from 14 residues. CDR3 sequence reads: CASSWLTTAHEQYF. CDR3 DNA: TGTGCCAGCAGTTGGTTGACTACCGCCCACGAGCAGTACTTC.

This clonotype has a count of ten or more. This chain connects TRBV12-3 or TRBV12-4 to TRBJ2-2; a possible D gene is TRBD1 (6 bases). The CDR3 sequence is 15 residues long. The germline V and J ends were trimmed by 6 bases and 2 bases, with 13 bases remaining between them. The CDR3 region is CASSPTGYNTGELFF. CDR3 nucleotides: TGTGCCAGCAGCCCCACAGGGTATAACACCGGGGAGCTGTTTTTT.

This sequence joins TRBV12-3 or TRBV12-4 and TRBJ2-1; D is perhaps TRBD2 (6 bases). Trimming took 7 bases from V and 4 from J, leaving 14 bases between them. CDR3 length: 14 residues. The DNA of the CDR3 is TGTGCCAGCATCCCCGTGGGGGGTTACAATGAGCAGTTCTTC. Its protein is CASIPVGGYNEQFF.

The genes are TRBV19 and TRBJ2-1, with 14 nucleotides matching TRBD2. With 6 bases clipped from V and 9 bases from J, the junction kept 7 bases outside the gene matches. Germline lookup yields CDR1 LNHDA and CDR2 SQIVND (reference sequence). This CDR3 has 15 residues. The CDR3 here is CASRRGLAGVSEQFF. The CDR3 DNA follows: TGTGCCAGTAGAAGGGGACTAGCGGGAGTGAGTGAGCAGTTCTTC.

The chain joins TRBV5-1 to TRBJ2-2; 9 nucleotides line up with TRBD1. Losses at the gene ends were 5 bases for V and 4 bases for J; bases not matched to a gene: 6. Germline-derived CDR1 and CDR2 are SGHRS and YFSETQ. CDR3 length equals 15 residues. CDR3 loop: CASRQGARATGELFF. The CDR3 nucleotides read TGCGCCAGCAGACAGGGGGCGCGGGCCACCGGGGAGCTGTTTTTT. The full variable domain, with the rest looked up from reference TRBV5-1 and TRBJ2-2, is KAGVTQTPRYLIKTRGQQVTLSCSPISGHRSVSWYQQTPGQGLQFLFEYFSETQRNKGNFPGRFSGRQFSNSRSEMNVSTLELGDSALYLCASRQGARATGELFFGEGSRLTVL.

CDR3 loop: CASVLGKAVYGYTF. The CDR3 nucleotides read TGTGCCAGCGTACTGGGGAAAGCTGTCTATGGCTACACCTTC. This chain uses TRBV6-5 with TRBJ1-2; D remains ambiguous. The CDR3 length is 14 residues. Trimming removed 8 bases from V and 4 bases from J, with 17 bases in between. Germline V gives CDR1 MNHEY, CDR2 SVGAGI.

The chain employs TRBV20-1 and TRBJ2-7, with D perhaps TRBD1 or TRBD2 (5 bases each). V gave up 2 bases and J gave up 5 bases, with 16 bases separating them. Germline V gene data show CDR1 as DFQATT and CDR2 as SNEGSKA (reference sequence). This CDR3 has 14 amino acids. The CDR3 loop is CSARPTSGTHEQYF. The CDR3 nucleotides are TGCAGTGCTAGACCTACCTCCGGGACCCACGAGCAGTACTTC.

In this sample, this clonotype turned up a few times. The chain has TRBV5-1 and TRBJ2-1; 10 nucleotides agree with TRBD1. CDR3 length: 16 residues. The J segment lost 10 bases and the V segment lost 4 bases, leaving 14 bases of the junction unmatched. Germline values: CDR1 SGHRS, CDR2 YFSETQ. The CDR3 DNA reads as TGCGCCAGCAGCGAGAGAGCCGGGACAGGGGCCAACGAGCAGTTCTTC. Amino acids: CASSERAGTGANEQFF.

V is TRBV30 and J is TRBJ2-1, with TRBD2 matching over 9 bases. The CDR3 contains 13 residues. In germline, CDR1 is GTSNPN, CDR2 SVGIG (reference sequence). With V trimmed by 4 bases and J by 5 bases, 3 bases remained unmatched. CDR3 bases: TGTGCCTGGACTAGCGGGGCTCACAATGAGCAGTTCTTC. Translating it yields CAWTSGAHNEQFF.

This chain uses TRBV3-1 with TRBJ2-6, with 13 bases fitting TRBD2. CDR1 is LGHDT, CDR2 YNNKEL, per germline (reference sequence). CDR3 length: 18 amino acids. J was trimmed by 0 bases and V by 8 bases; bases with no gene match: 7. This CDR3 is CASGLLAGGPSGANVLTF. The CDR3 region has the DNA TGTGCCAGCGGCCTACTAGCGGGAGGGCCCTCTGGGGCCAACGTCCTGACTTTC.

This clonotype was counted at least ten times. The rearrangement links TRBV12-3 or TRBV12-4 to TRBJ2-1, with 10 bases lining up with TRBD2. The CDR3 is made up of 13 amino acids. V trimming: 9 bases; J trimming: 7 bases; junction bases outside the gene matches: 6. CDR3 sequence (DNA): TGTGCCAGTAAGCGGGGGGGAAGTAATGAGCAGTTCTTC. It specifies CASKRGGSNEQFF.

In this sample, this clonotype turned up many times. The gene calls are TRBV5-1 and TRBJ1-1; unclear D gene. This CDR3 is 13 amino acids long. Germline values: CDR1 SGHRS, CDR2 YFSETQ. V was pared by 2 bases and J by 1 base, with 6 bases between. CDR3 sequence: CASSFWENTEAFF. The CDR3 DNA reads TGCGCCAGCAGCTTCTGGGAGAACACTGAAGCTTTCTTT.

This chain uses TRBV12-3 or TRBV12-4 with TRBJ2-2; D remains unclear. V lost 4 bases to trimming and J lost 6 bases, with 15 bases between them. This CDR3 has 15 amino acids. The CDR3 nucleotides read TGTGCCAGCAGTTGGCGCCCTCCAGCACCCGGGGAGCTGTTTTTT. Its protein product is CASSWRPPAPGELFF.

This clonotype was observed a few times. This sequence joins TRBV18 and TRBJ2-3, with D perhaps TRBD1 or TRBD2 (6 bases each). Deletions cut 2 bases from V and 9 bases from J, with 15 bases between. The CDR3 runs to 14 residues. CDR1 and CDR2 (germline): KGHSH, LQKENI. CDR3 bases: TGTGCCAGCTCACCAGCGAGGGGGGCGCGAACGCAGTATTTT. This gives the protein CASSPARGARTQYF.

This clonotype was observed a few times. CDR3 DNA: TGCGCCAGCAGCCAAGAGCACCAAGCTGGCTACACCTTC. It encodes CASSQEHQAGYTF. The chain is built from TRBV4-3 and TRBJ1-2; D is undetermined. V was trimmed by 0 bases and J by 7 bases, leaving 9 bases between them. The CDR3 length is 13 residues. Germline CDR1 and CDR2: LGHNA and YSLEER.

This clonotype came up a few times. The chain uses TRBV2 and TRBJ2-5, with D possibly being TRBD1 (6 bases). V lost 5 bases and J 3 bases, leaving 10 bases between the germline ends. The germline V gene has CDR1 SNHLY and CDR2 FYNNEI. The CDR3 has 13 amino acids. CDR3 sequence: CASSRDMEETQYF. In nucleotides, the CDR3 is TGTGCCAGCAGTAGGGACATGGAAGAGACCCAGTACTTC.

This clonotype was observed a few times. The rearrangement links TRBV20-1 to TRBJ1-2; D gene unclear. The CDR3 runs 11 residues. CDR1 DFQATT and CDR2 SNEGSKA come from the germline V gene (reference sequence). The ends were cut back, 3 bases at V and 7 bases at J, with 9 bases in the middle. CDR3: CSARGHFGYTF. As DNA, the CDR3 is TGCAGTGCTAGGGGCCACTTTGGCTACACCTTC.